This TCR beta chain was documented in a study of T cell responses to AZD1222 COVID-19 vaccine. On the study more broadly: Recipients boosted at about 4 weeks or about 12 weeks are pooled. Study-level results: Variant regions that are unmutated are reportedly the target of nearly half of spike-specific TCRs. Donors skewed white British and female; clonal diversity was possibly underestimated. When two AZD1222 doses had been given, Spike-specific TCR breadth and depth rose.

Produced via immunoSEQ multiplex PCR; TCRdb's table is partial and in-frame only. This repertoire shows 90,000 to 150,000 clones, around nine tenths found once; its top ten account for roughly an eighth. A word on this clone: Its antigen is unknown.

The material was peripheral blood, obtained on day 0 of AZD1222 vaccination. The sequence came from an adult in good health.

As DNA, the CDR3 is TGTGCCAGCAGCCAATCCAGGACTAGCGGGGATACGCAGTATTTT. This sequence encodes CASSQSRTSGDTQYF. The chain joins TRBV3-1 (or the pseudogene TRBV3-2) to TRBJ2-3, with 11 positions matching TRBD2. Germline CDR1 reads LGHDT; CDR2 reads YNNKEL (reference sequence). V shed 2 bases, J shed 6 bases, and the junction held 4 bases outside the gene matches. The CDR3 is made up of 15 amino acids.